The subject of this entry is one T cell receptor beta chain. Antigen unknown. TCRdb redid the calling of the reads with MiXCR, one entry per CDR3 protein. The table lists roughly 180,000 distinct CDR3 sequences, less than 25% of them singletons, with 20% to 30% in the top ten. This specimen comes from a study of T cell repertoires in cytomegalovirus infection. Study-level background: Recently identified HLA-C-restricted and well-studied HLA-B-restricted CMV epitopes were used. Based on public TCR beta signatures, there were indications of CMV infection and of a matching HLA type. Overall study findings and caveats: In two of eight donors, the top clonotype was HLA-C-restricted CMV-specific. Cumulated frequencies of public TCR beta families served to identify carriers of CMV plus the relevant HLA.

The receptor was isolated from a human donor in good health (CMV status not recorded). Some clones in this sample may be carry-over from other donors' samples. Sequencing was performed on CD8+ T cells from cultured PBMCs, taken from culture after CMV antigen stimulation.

The CDR3 coding sequence is TGTGCCAGCAGCTTGGGAGGGTCGGGCAGTGAAGCTTTCTTT. Protein sequence: CASSLGGSGSEAFF. The genes are TRBV7-2 and TRBJ1-1, with unresolved D. Trimming removed 3 bases from V and 7 bases from J, with 15 bases in between. Germline CDR1 is SGHTA and CDR2 is FQGNSA. CDR3 length: 14 residues.